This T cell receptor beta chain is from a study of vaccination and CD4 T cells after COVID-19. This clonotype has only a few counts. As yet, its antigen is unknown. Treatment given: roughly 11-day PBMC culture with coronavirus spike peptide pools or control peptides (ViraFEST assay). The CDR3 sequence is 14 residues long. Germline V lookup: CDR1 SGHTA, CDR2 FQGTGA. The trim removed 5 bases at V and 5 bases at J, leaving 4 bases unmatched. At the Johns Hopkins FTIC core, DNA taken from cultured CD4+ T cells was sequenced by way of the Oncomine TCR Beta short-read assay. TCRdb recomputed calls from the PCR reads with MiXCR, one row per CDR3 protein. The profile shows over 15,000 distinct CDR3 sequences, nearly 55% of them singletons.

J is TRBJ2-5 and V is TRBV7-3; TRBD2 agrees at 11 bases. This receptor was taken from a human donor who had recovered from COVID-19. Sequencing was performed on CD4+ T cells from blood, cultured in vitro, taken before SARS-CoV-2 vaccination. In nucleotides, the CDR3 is TGTGCCAGCAGCACTAGCGGGAGTTCGGAGACCCAGTACTTC. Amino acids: CASSTSGSSETQYF.